This T cell receptor (beta chain) was identified during a study of cytomegalovirus exposure and HLA in healthy donors. Study-wide points: Under in vitro conditions, three CMV-associated chains were confirmed as specific for CMV antigens. Associated with cytomegalovirus, according to the listing, were approximately 160 TCR beta chains.

Clones were read by immunoSEQ multiplex PCR, and TCRdb kept only the in-frame ones, dropping some. The profile shows roughly 70,000 clones, 96% of them singletons. In the case of this clone: Its matching antigen is unknown.

The CDR3 sequence is 18 residues long. The ends lost 1 base at V and 2 bases at J; junction bases unmatched: 9. Germline loops: CDR1 LNHNV, CDR2 YYDKDF (reference sequence). The receptor was isolated from a man aged 18 to 30 in good health and CMV-seronegative. V and J are TRBV15 and TRBJ2-3; 10 positions match TRBD2. Sequenced input: PBMCs. CDR3 protein: CATSRVSPGLALTDTQYF. In nucleotides, the CDR3 is TGTGCCACCAGCAGAGTTTCCCCGGGACTAGCGCTCACAGATACGCAGTATTTT.